The table lists the clone carrying this T cell receptor (beta chain) with many counts. Trimming shortened V by 0 bases and J by 4 bases, and 8 bases separated the two germline ends. The CDR3 spans 14 residues. Per the germline V gene, CDR1 is SGHRS and CDR2 is YFSETQ. Authors of the study amplified TCR beta CDR3 regions from RNA transcripts. The TCR CDR3 was amplified in a first-round RT-PCR using the HTBI primer set. Using its own MiXCR run on the multiplex PCR reads, TCRdb lists one record per CDR3 protein. Found here are around 620,000 distinct CDR3 sequences, more than 13% of them singletons; the top ten hold approximately 6.4%. The sample is drawn from a study of T cells in Graves' hyperthyroidism and ophthalmopathy.

The specimen was blood. This chain links TRBV5-1 with TRBJ1-5, with unresolved D. The receptor was derived from a woman aged 18-29 years with Graves' ophthalmopathy. The CDR3 DNA is TGCGCCAGCAGCTTGGCGGGTGAGAATCAGCCCCAGCATTTT. Translation gives CASSLAGENQPQHF.